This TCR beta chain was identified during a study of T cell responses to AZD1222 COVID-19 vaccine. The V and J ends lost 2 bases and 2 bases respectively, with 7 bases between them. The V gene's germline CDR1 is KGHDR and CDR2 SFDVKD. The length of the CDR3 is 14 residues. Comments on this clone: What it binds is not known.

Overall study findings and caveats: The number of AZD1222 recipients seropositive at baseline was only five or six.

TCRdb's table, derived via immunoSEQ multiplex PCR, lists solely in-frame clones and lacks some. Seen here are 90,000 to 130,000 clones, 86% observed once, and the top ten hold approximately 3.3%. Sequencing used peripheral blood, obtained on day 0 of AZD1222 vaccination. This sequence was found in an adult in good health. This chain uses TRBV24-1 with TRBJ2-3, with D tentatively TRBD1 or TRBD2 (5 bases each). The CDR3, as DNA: TGTGCCACCAGTGATTGGGACGCCACAGATACGCAGTATTTT. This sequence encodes CATSDWDATDTQYF.